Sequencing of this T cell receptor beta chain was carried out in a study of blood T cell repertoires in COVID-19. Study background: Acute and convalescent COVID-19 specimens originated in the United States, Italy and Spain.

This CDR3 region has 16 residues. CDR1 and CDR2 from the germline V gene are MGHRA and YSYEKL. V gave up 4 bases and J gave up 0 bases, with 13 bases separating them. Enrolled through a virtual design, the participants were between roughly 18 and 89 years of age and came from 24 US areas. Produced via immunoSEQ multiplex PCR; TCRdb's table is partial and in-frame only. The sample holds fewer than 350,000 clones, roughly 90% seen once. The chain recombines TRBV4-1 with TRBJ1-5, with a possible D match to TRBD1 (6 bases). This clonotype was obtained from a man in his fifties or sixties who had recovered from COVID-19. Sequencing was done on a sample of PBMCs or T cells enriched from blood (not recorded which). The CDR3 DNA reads TGCGCCAGCAGCCTAGGGGGGGTGGGTAGCAATCAGCCCCAGCATTTT. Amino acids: CASSLGGVGSNQPQHF.